A selection of T cell receptor beta chains follows, all from one sample in a study of identical twins. MiXCR, run by TCRdb on the 5' RACE reads, gives a single entry per CDR3 protein. This sample has about 530,000 distinct CDR3 sequences; more than 20% occur once, and the top ten carry approximately 0.48%. The same data also contributed to another study, on yellow fever vaccine responses in identical twins.

Sequencing input: CD4+ T cells sorted from blood. These receptors all come from a woman between 18 and 29 years old in good health. The CDR3 runs from the conserved cysteine through the conserved F or W. The D gene is left open where the match is weak. For some rows the clone size is stated as once, few or many, or as a class when expanded; others skip it.

v_call	clone_size	d_call	j_call	cdr3_aa	cdr3_nt
TRBV12-3/TRBV12-4	few	.	TRBJ2-7	CASSSYYLGTQNYEQYF	TGTGCCAGCAGCTCGTACTACCTCGGGACACAAAACTACGAGCAGTACTTC
TRBV12-3/TRBV12-4	.	.	TRBJ2-7	CASSLMGGYEQYF	TGTGCCAGCAGTTTAATGGGGGGTTACGAGCAGTACTTC
TRBV18	few	.	TRBJ1-2	CASSLPVGGYTF	TGTGCCAGCTCTTTGCCAGTCGGTGGCTACACCTTC
TRBV28	.	.	TRBJ2-6	CASSAFLDAGGSGANVLTF	TGTGCCAGCAGTGCCTTCCTAGACGCTGGGGGCTCTGGGGCCAACGTCCTGACTTTC
TRBV29-1	.	TRBD2	TRBJ2-1	CSVVRLAGAYNEQFF	TGCAGCGTTGTCAGGCTAGCGGGAGCCTACAATGAGCAGTTCTTC
TRBV14	.	.	TRBJ2-1	CASSQGGGQGIWDEQFF	TGTGCCAGCAGCCAAGGAGGCGGCCAGGGTATTTGGGATGAGCAGTTCTTC
TRBV25-1	.	TRBD1	TRBJ1-5	CASSETGAGGNQPQHF	TGTGCCAGCAGTGAAACAGGGGCGGGTGGCAATCAGCCCCAGCATTTT
TRBV20-1	few	.	TRBJ2-7	CSARQHYEQYF	TGCAGTGCTAGACAACACTATGAGCAGTACTTC
TRBV12-3/TRBV12-4	.	TRBD2	TRBJ2-5	CASSLGREQRAQYF	TGTGCCAGCAGTTTAGGGCGGGAGCAGAGGGCCCAGTACTTC
TRBV28	few	.	TRBJ1-6	CASSLGGTYNSPLHF	TGTGCCAGCAGTTTAGGGGGTACCTATAATTCACCCCTCCACTTT
TRBV12-3/TRBV12-4	.	.	TRBJ1-1	CASSLRGDSEAFF	TGTGCCAGCAGTTTACGGGGGGATAGTGAAGCTTTCTTT
TRBV11-2	.	TRBD2	TRBJ2-5	CASSRGDAGGLVETQYF	TGTGCCAGCAGCCGCGGGGATGCGGGGGGGCTGGTGGAGACCCAGTACTTC
TRBV7-7	.	.	TRBJ2-3	CASSLGVSSDTQYF	TGTGCCAGCAGCTTAGGGGTTAGCTCAGATACGCAGTATTTT
TRBV5-1	few	.	TRBJ2-2	CASTTRGYGNTGELFF	TGCGCCAGCACGACCAGGGGATACGGGAACACCGGGGAGCTGTTTTTT
TRBV3-1	few	.	TRBJ1-1	CASSQRWTGGNTEAFF	TGTGCCAGCAGCCAGCGGTGGACGGGCGGGAACACTGAAGCTTTCTTT
TRBV15	.	.	TRBJ2-7	CATSRRDSWEQYF	TGTGCCACCAGCAGACGCGACTCGTGGGAGCAGTACTTC
TRBV12-3/TRBV12-4	few	.	TRBJ2-1	CASSFSRNEQFF	TGTGCCAGCAGTTTCTCGCGGAATGAGCAGTTCTTC
TRBV6-5	.	.	TRBJ2-2	CASKPTTGELFF	TGTGCCAGCAAACCCACCACCGGGGAGCTGTTTTTT
TRBV6-1	few	.	TRBJ2-1	CASSPRPQREQFF	TGTGCCAGCAGCCCTAGACCACAGAGGGAGCAGTTCTTC
TRBV6-1	.	TRBD1	TRBJ2-2	CASRDPGQGNPGELFF	TGTGCCAGCAGGGACCCCGGACAGGGAAACCCCGGGGAGCTGTTTTTT
TRBV6-2/TRBV6-3	.	.	TRBJ2-5	CASSYREQTQYF	TGTGCCAGCAGTTACAGGGAACAGACCCAGTACTTC
TRBV20-1	.	.	TRBJ2-1	CSVEYYNEQFF	TGCAGTGTAGAGTACTACAATGAGCAGTTCTTC
TRBV2	few	TRBD2	TRBJ2-1	CASSDRAGWKNEQFF	TGTGCCAGCAGTGACCGAGCGGGATGGAAAAATGAGCAGTTCTTC
TRBV6-5	once	.	TRBJ2-1	CASSYRKVSNEQFF	TGTGCCAGCAGTTACCGTAAAGTGTCCAATGAGCAGTTCTTC
TRBV5-1	.	TRBD2	TRBJ2-5	CASSLPGTSGGQETQYF	TGCGCCAGCAGCCTTCCCGGGACTAGCGGGGGGCAAGAGACCCAGTACTTC
TRBV6-2/TRBV6-3	few	.	TRBJ2-1	CASSWGPSQRGQFF	TGTGCCAGCAGCTGGGGCCCTTCCCAACGGGGGCAGTTCTTC
TRBV5-1	.	TRBD1	TRBJ1-6	CASSFGQGGDSPLHF	TGCGCCAGCAGCTTCGGACAGGGAGGTGATTCACCCCTCCACTTT
TRBV28	few	.	TRBJ1-2	CASSRVNYGYTF	TGTGCCAGCAGCCGGGTTAACTATGGCTACACCTTC
TRBV7-2	.	TRBD2	TRBJ2-7	CASSPRAGEVEQYF	TGTGCCAGCAGCCCGCGAGCGGGAGAGGTCGAGCAGTACTTC
TRBV10-3	.	.	TRBJ1-1	CAISRMNTEAFF	TGTGCCATCAGCCGGATGAACACTGAAGCTTTCTTT
TRBV12-3/TRBV12-4	few	.	TRBJ2-5	CASSLALGAAQETQYF	TGTGCCAGCAGTTTAGCCCTCGGAGCGGCCCAAGAGACCCAGTACTTC
TRBV7-9	.	TRBD2	TRBJ2-1	CASSSSGTSDEQFF	TGTGCCAGCAGCTCCTCCGGGACTAGCGATGAGCAGTTCTTC
TRBV6-4	.	.	TRBJ2-2	CASSAEAPWNTGELFF	TGTGCCAGCAGTGCCGAGGCCCCCTGGAACACCGGGGAGCTGTTTTTT
TRBV18	.	.	TRBJ2-5	CASSPEKGSGLETQYF	TGTGCCAGCTCACCAGAGAAGGGTTCCGGGCTGGAGACCCAGTACTTC
TRBV6-1	few	.	TRBJ1-2	CASSPGAAYGYTF	TGTGCCAGCAGTCCGGGGGCAGCCTATGGCTACACCTTC
TRBV29-1	.	TRBD2	TRBJ2-3	CSGWGGTDTQYF	TGCAGCGGGTGGGGGGGGACAGATACGCAGTATTTT
TRBV7-9	many	TRBD2	TRBJ2-5	CASSARGLAGFLETQYF	TGTGCCAGCAGCGCAAGGGGACTAGCGGGATTCTTGGAGACCCAGTACTTC
TRBV4-1	.	TRBD2	TRBJ2-7	CASSQTLTSISYEQYF	TGCGCCAGCAGCCAAACCTTGACTAGCATATCCTACGAGCAGTACTTC